This entry lists 17 T cell receptor beta chains sequenced from one sample in a study of cytomegalovirus exposure and HLA in healthy donors (dated by TCRdb to the late 2010s). The method behind the library was the immunoSEQ multiplex PCR assay. Here the immuneACCESS table is served through TCRdb, limited to in-frame sequences with V and J called. Missing clones are a known gap in these copies; in checked studies unresolved V genes cover under half, and the rest lacks a known reason. The sample profile shows under 200,000 clones; 90% to 97% of them were found once. The ten largest make up about 0.94% of the sample. What was sequenced was PBMCs. Every receptor here comes from a woman under 30 in good health and CMV-seronegative.

This sequence joins TRBV15 and TRBJ2-7; possibly TRBD2 for D (7 bases). V was trimmed by 0 bases and J by 1 base, leaving 10 bases between them. Germline-derived CDR1 and CDR2 are LNHNV and YYDKDF (reference sequence). The CDR3 consists of 15 residues. CDR3 sequence reads: CATSRDKGGSYEQYF. CDR3 coding DNA: TGTGCCACCAGCAGAGATAAGGGGGGGTCCTACGAGCAGTACTTC.

The chain employs TRBV6-6 and TRBJ2-3; 9 bases are shared with TRBD2. CDR3 length: 16 residues. V shed 1 base, J shed 1 base, and the junction held 3 bases outside the gene matches. Germline V gene sequence: CDR1 MNHNY, CDR2 SVGAGI (reference sequence). The CDR3: CASSYFSGGGTDTQYF. CDR3 nucleotide sequence: TGTGCCAGCAGTTACTTTAGCGGGGGAGGCACAGATACGCAGTATTTT.

The rearrangement uses TRBV27 and TRBJ1-5, with 10 bases aligning to TRBD1. This CDR3 region has 17 residues. Looked up from germline, CDR1 is MNHEY and CDR2 is SMNVEV (reference sequence). V trimming: 6 bases; J trimming: 2 bases; junction bases outside the gene matches: 10. The CDR3 here is CASSRSTGTGGNQPQHF. CDR3 nucleotide sequence: TGTGCCAGCAGCAGATCAACCGGGACAGGGGGCAATCAGCCCCAGCATTTT.

This rearrangement joins TRBV10-3 to TRBJ1-1, with D perhaps TRBD1 (5 bases). From germline, CDR1 is ENHRY and CDR2 SYGVKD. Trimming stripped 5 bases from V and 14 bases from J, with 15 bases between. The CDR3 has 11 amino acids. CDR3 in amino acids: CAISFQGRVFF. The CDR3 DNA reads TGTGCCATCAGTTTCCAGGGTAGAGTCTTCTTT.

This clone was observed once. The chain joins TRBV5-6 to TRBJ2-2; 8 bases agree with TRBD1. This CDR3 is built from 16 residues. Germline assignment: CDR1 SGHDT and CDR2 YYEEEE. After removal of 1 base from V and 3 bases from J, the junction contained 5 bases not matched to a gene. CDR3 in DNA: TGTGCCAGCAGCTTGAGTCAGGGGGCGTACACCGGGGAGCTGTTTTTT. Amino acid sequence: CASSLSQGAYTGELFF. Drawing the rest from reference TRBV5-6 and TRBJ2-2, the complete variable domain is DAGVTQSPTHLIKTRGQQVTLRCSPKSGHDTVSWYQQALGQGPQFIFQYYEEEERQRGNFPDRFSGHQFPNYSSELNVNALLLGDSALYLCASSLSQGAYTGELFFGEGSRLTVL.

This clone was recorded only once. This rearrangement joins TRBV7-2 to TRBJ1-1; 8 nucleotides agree with TRBD1. Trimming at V came to 5 bases and at J to 5 bases, leaving 4 bases not matched to a gene. CDR1 SGHTA and CDR2 FQGNSA come from the germline V gene. The CDR3 consists of 13 residues. The CDR3 is CASSEDRVTEAFF. CDR3 in DNA: TGTGCCAGCAGCGAGGACAGGGTGACTGAAGCTTTCTTT.

The chain uses TRBV14 and TRBJ2-5; no definite D call. The CDR3 has 13 amino acids. Per germline, CDR1 SGHDN and CDR2 FVKESK. Trimming pared 4 bases from V and 0 bases from J, leaving 6 bases between. CDR3 DNA sequence: TGTGCCAGCAGCCGGAGCCACCAAGAGACCCAGTACTTC. Translated: CASSRSHQETQYF.

A note on this clone: Other DNA sequences in the sample encode the same CDR3. V usage is TRBV9 and J usage is TRBJ1-1; 8 bases are a match to TRBD1. Germline CDR1 and CDR2: SGDLS and YYNGEE. The CDR3 spans 13 residues. V was clipped by 2 bases and J by 4 bases; unmatched bases: 1. CDR3 in DNA: TGTGCCAGCAGCGTCGACAGGGGCACTGAAGCTTTCTTT. This gives the protein CASSVDRGTEAFF.

The chain uses TRBV4-1 and TRBJ2-5, with TRBD2 matching over 9 bases. This CDR3 is built from 16 residues. After removal of 2 bases from V and 0 bases from J, the junction contained 4 bases not matched to a gene. Germline V gives CDR1 MGHRA, CDR2 YSYEKL. CDR3 residues: CASSQSSGRNQETQYF. DNA for the CDR3: TGCGCCAGCAGCCAATCCAGCGGGAGGAACCAAGAGACCCAGTACTTC.

The rearrangement joins TRBV4-3 to TRBJ2-2, with 9 nucleotides matching TRBD2. Germline V gene data show CDR1 as LGHNA and CDR2 as YSLEER. This CDR3 has 17 amino acids. V gave up 4 bases and J gave up 6 bases; unmatched junction bases: 12. The CDR3 sequence is CASSLGRGAGGSGELFF. In nucleotides, the CDR3 is TGCGCCAGCAGCCTCGGAAGAGGAGCGGGGGGTTCCGGGGAGCTGTTTTTT.

The chain couples TRBV6-6 to TRBJ2-7, with unresolved D. CDR3 length: 11 amino acids. V was cut by 8 bases and J by 2 bases, with 7 bases left in between. Germline V gene sequence: CDR1 MNHNY, CDR2 SVGAGI (reference sequence). This CDR3 reads CASESPYEQYF. The CDR3 DNA reads as TGTGCCAGCGAGTCTCCCTACGAGCAGTACTTC.

The rearrangement links TRBV2 to TRBJ1-1; D call uncertain. CDR1 is SNHLY and CDR2 is FYNNEI in the germline V gene. CDR3 size: 11 residues. V lost 8 bases, J lost 11 bases, and 15 bases lay in between. The CDR3 protein is CASREGGRAFF. CDR3 nucleotides: TGTGCCAGCCGGGAGGGAGGGCGGGCTTTCTTT.

The V call is TRBV4-3, the J call TRBJ2-2, with D hard to call. The germline gives CDR1 LGHNA, CDR2 YSLEER. Trimming stripped 0 bases from V and 9 bases from J, with 8 bases between. This CDR3 is built from 13 residues. The chain's CDR3 is CASSQETARELFF. The CDR3 bases are TGCGCCAGCAGCCAAGAAACAGCCAGGGAGCTGTTTTTT.

V gene TRBV28 combines with J gene TRBJ1-5; 8 nucleotides align to TRBD1. V was clipped by 5 bases and J by 1 base; unmatched bases: 7. Germline V lookup: CDR1 MDHEN, CDR2 SYDVKM. This CDR3 is built from 16 residues. This CDR3 is CASSPGQDPSNQPQHF. CDR3 sequence (DNA): TGTGCCAGCAGTCCGGGACAGGACCCGAGCAATCAGCCCCAGCATTTT.

V is TRBV9 and J is TRBJ1-2; TRBD1 matches 7 bases. V trimming: 4 bases; J trimming: 3 bases; junction bases outside the gene matches: 6. The CDR3 is made up of 14 amino acids. Per the germline V gene, CDR1 is SGDLS and CDR2 is YYNGEE. In nucleotides, the CDR3 is TGTGCCAGCAGCCCGGACAGGCTTCACTATGGCTACACCTTC. Translating gives CASSPDRLHYGYTF.

The rearrangement uses TRBV6-4 and TRBJ2-3; 16 nucleotides agree with TRBD2. The CDR3 is made up of 19 amino acids. Germline V gene data show CDR1 as MRHNA and CDR2 as SNTAGT. Unmatched junction bases numbered 12, after V lost 5 bases and J lost 4 bases. The CDR3 is CASSPRGLAGGRAPDTQYF. The DNA for the CDR3 is TGTGCCAGCAGTCCCCGGGGACTAGCGGGGGGGCGAGCCCCAGATACGCAGTATTTT.

The genes are TRBV19 and TRBJ1-2; weak D call: TRBD1 (6 bases). Germline values: CDR1 LNHDA, CDR2 SQIVND (reference sequence). This CDR3 contains 14 residues. V shed 7 bases and J shed 2 bases, with 14 bases lying between them. In DNA form, the CDR3 reads TGTGCCAGTACCCTATTGGGGGCGAACTATGGCTACACCTTC. As protein: CASTLLGANYGYTF.